Below, 16 T cell receptor beta chains from the same sample are listed, as sequenced in a study of patients and donors after allogeneic stem cell transplantation. TCRdb re-called the RT-PCR reads with MiXCR, one entry per CDR3 protein. The sample lists approximately 160,000 distinct CDR3 sequences, about a quarter seen once, with roughly 27% in the top ten. Source material: blood, either unsorted or a sorted T cell fraction (not recorded which). Receptors originate from a human donor who was either an allogeneic HSCT recipient or a stem cell or donor lymphocyte infusion donor (not recorded which). It is not recorded whose cells these are; they may come from a transplant donor.

The chain links TRBV10-3 to TRBJ2-5; D perhaps matches TRBD2 (5 bases). The length of the CDR3 is 13 residues. CDR1 and CDR2 from the germline V gene are ENHRY and SYGVKD. Trimming cost V 4 bases and J 5 bases, with 11 bases left between them. DNA of the CDR3: TGTGCCATCAGTGTCGACTACCTTGAGACCCAGTACTTC. Translated: CAISVDYLETQYF.

The chain is built from TRBV12-3 or TRBV12-4 and TRBJ1-4, with TRBD1 matching over 10 bases. Germline trimming cut 10 bases from V and 4 bases from J; bases unmatched to any gene: 18. The CDR3 runs to 18 residues. DNA of the CDR3: TGTGCCACCTTCCCGGGACAGGGGATTTTTGTGGGTAATGAAAAACTGTTTTTT. Its protein is CATFPGQGIFVGNEKLFF.

The chain is built from TRBV30 and TRBJ2-7, with D uncertain. The germline gives CDR1 GTSNPN, CDR2 SVGIG (reference sequence). V gave up 2 bases and J gave up 4 bases, with 12 bases separating them. The CDR3 contains 13 residues. This CDR3 reads CAWSLTPSYEQYF. CDR3 DNA: TGTGCCTGGAGTTTGACCCCATCTTACGAGCAGTACTTC. Full variable domain (outside the CDR3, taken from reference TRBV30 and TRBJ2-7): SQTIHQWPATLVQPVGSPLSLECTVEGTSNPNLYWYRQAAGRGLQLLFYSVGIGQISSEVPQNLSASRPQDRQFILSSKKLLLSDSGFYLCAWSLTPSYEQYFGPGTRLTVT.

This clonotype was seen repeatedly, ten times or more. The chain joins TRBV7-6 to TRBJ1-1, with D uncertain. The V gene lost 2 bases and the J gene lost 1 base, with 11 bases spanning the gap. Germline V lookup: CDR1 SGHVS, CDR2 FNYEAQ. The CDR3 extends over 15 amino acids. CDR3 loop: CASSLFGGENTEAFF. CDR3 in DNA: TGTGCCAGCAGCTTATTTGGCGGGGAGAACACTGAAGCTTTCTTT.

This clonotype was detected a few times. The chain combines TRBV6-2 or TRBV6-3 with TRBJ2-7, with 11 bases aligning to TRBD2. The CDR3 is made up of 16 amino acids. CDR1 MNHEY and CDR2 SVGEGT come from the germline V gene. Trimming took 5 bases from V and 3 from J; bases not matched to a gene: 9. In nucleotides, the CDR3 is TGTGCCAGCAGTCCTACTAGCGGGAGCCCACGCTACGAGCAGTACTTC. This encodes CASSPTSGSPRYEQYF.

This clonotype was seen only a few times. The chain links TRBV4-3 to TRBJ1-1; D is ambiguous. The V end lost 0 bases, the J end lost 0 bases, and 5 bases lay between the germline ends. Germline CDR1 is LGHNA and CDR2 is YSLEER. CDR3 length: 14 amino acids. The CDR3 here is CASSQEFLNTEAFF. Written as DNA, the CDR3 is TGCGCCAGCAGCCAAGAGTTCCTGAACACTGAAGCTTTCTTT.

In its sample, this clonotype was seen many times. V and J are TRBV28 and TRBJ1-6, with D perhaps TRBD1 (5 bases). The V gene's germline CDR1 is MDHEN and CDR2 SYDVKM. CDR3 size: 12 residues. Trimming stripped 2 bases from V and 9 bases from J, with 5 bases between. The chain's CDR3 is CASSLRGSPLHF. The CDR3 coding sequence is TGTGCCAGCAGTTTAAGGGGTTCACCCCTCCACTTT.

This clonotype was observed a few times. The gene calls are TRBV10-3 and TRBJ1-1; D is possibly TRBD1 (5 bases). Deletions cut 4 bases from V and 4 bases from J, with 10 bases between. Germline V lookup: CDR1 ENHRY, CDR2 SYGVKD. This CDR3 spans 13 amino acids. The CDR3 sequence is CAISAQGSTEAFF. CDR3 DNA sequence: TGTGCCATCAGTGCCCAGGGATCCACTGAAGCTTTCTTT.

A few counts support this clonotype. The V gene is TRBV12-3 or TRBV12-4, the J gene TRBJ1-5; TRBD1 matches 9 bases. CDR3 length: 18 residues. V trimming: 4 bases; J trimming: 6 bases; junction bases outside the gene matches: 16. In DNA form, the CDR3 reads TGTGCCAGCAGTTCACTCTTGGGACAGGGATCGCACACTCAGCCCCAGCATTTT. This gives the protein CASSSLLGQGSHTQPQHF.

The chain recombines TRBV5-1 with TRBJ1-4; 12 bases map to TRBD1. This CDR3 is 14 amino acids long. Trimming removed 3 bases from V and 8 bases from J; junction bases left unmatched: 2. CDR1 and CDR2 (germline): SGHRS, YFSETQ. The CDR3 loop is CASSSGTGGEKLFF. CDR3 sequence (DNA): TGCGCCAGCAGCTCGGGGACAGGGGGCGAAAAACTGTTTTTT.

Notes on this clonotype: A junction end diverges from the germline sequence, so it may reflect a read error. The chain has TRBV5-1 and TRBJ1-1, with D unresolved. Germline CDR1 is SGHRS and CDR2 is YFSETQ. This CDR3 is 14 amino acids long. The CDR3 DNA reads as TGCGCCAGCAGCTTGGTATCCGGGAACACTGAAGTTTTCTTT. As protein: CASSLVSGNTEVFF.

A few counts support this clonotype. The chain recombines TRBV7-2 with TRBJ1-2, with unresolved D. Trimming left V 1 base short and J 4 bases short, with 10 bases between. The CDR3 is made up of 14 amino acids. Germline V gene data show CDR1 as SGHTA and CDR2 as FQGNSA. The CDR3 DNA reads as TGTGCCAGCAGCTTAGTGGGCATCTCCTATGGCTACACCTTC. Amino acid sequence: CASSLVGISYGYTF.

The J gene is TRBJ2-1, the V gene TRBV12-3 or TRBV12-4, with a possible D match to TRBD1 (5 bases). Between the trimmed V and J ends, which lost 5 bases and 9 bases, there was a span of 14 bases. The CDR3 has 13 amino acids. CDR3 amino acids: CASSNPGLSEQFF. CDR3 in DNA: TGTGCCAGCAGTAACCCAGGGCTCAGTGAGCAGTTCTTC.

The rearrangement uses TRBV6-1 and TRBJ1-1; a weak D match, TRBD1 (5 bases). The CDR3 extends over 18 amino acids. In germline, CDR1 is MNHNS, CDR2 SASEGT. Deletions cut 3 bases from V and 0 bases from J, with 20 bases between. Here the CDR3 DNA reads TGTGCCAGCAGTGATCCGGACACGCAAAAGGTTATGAACACTGAAGCTTTCTTT. Translation: CASSDPDTQKVMNTEAFF.

In DNA, the CDR3 is TGTGCCAGCAGTTCAGGGATTGAGCAGTACTTC. Translation gives CASSSGIEQYF. The chain employs TRBV6-6 and TRBJ2-7; D might be TRBD1 (5 bases). Trimming stripped 4 bases from V and 7 bases from J, with 8 bases between. Germline assignment: CDR1 MNHNY and CDR2 SVGAGI (reference sequence). This CDR3 has 11 residues.

Only a few counts were recorded for this clonotype. The chain joins TRBV6-5 to TRBJ1-4; D ambiguous. Germline V gene lookup returns CDR1 MNHEY and CDR2 SVGAGI. Deletions cut 8 bases from V and 8 bases from J, with 18 bases between. The CDR3 spans 14 residues. The CDR3 region is CASAIGGLGEKLFF. The DNA for the CDR3 is TGTGCCAGCGCTATTGGAGGGCTGGGGGAAAAACTGTTTTTT.